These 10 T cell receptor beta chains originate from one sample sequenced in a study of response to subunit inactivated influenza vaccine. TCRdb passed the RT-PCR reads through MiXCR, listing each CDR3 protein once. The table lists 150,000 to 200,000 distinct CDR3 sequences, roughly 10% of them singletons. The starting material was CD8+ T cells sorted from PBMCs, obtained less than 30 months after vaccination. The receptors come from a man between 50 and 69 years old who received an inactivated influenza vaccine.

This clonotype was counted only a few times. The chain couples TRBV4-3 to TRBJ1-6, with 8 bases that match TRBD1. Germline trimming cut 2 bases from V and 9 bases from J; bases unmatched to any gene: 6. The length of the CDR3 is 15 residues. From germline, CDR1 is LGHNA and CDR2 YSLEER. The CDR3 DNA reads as TGCGCCAGCAGCCAATTACAGGGGGAAAGTTCACCCCTCCACTTT. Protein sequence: CASSQLQGESSPLHF.

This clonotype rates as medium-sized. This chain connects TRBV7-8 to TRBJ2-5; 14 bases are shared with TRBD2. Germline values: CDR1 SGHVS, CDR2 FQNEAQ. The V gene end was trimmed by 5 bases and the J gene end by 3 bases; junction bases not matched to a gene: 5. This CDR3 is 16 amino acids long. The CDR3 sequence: CASSIGTSGRKETQYF. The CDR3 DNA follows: TGTGCCAGCAGCATCGGGACTAGCGGGAGAAAAGAGACCCAGTACTTC.

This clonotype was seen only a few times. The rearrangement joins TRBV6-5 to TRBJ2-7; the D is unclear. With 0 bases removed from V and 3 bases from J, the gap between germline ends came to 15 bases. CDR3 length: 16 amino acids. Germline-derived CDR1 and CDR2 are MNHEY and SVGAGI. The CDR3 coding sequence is TGTGCCAGCAGTTACTCGATCGACTTACGCGACTACGAGCAGTACTTC. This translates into CASSYSIDLRDYEQYF.

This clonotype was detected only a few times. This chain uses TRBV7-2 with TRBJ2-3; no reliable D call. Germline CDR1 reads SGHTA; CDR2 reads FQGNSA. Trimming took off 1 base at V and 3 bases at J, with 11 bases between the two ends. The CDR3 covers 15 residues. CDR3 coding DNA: TGTGCCAGCAGCTTAGTTTCGAGCAGGACAGATACGCAGTATTTT. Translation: CASSLVSSRTDTQYF.

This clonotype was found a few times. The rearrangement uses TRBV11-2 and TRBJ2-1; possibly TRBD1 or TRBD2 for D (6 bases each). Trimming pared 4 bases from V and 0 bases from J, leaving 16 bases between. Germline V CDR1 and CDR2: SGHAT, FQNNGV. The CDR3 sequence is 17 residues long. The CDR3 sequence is CASSSTGAGSSYNEQFF. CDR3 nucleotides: TGTGCCAGCAGCTCAACGGGGGCGGGGAGCTCCTACAATGAGCAGTTCTTC. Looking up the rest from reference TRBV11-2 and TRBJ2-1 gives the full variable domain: EAGVAQSPRYKIIEKRQSVAFWCNPISGHATLYWYQQILGQGPKLLIQFQNNGVVDDSQLPKDRFSAERLKGVDSTLKIQPAKLEDSAVYLCASSSTGAGSSYNEQFFGPGTRLTVL.

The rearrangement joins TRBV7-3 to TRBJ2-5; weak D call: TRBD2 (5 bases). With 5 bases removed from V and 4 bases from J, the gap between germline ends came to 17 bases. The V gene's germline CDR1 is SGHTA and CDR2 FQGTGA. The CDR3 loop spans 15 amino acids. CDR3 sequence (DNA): TGTGCCAGCAGCCCATACGGGCTAGCCGGAGAGACCCAGTACTTC. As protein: CASSPYGLAGETQYF.

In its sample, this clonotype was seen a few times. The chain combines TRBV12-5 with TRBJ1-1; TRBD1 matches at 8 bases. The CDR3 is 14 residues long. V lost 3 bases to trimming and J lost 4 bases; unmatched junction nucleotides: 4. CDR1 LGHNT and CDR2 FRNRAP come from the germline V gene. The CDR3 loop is CASGLNRGGTEAFF. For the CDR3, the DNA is TGTGCTAGTGGTTTAAACAGGGGGGGCACTGAAGCTTTCTTT.

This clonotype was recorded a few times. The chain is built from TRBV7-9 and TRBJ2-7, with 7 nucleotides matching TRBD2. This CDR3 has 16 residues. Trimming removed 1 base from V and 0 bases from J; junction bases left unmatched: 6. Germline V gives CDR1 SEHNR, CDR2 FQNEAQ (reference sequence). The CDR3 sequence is CASSLVGLGASYEQYF. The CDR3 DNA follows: TGTGCCAGCAGCTTAGTAGGACTAGGGGCCTCCTACGAGCAGTACTTC.

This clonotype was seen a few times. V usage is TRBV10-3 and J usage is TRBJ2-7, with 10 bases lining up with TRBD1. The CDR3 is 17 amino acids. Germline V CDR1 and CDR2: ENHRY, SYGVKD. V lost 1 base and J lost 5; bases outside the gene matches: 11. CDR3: CAISELGDRGLRDEQYF. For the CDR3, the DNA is TGTGCCATCAGTGAGTTAGGGGACAGGGGTCTGAGAGACGAGCAGTACTTC.

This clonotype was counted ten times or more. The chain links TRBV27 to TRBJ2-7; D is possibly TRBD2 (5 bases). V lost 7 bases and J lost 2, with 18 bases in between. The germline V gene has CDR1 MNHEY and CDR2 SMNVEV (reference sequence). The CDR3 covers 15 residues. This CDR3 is CASTPIYAGTYEQYF. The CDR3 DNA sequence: TGTGCCAGCACCCCGATCTACGCGGGCACCTACGAGCAGTACTTC.